This T cell receptor (beta chain) was recorded in a study of somatic mutations in cytotoxic T cells in rheumatoid arthritis. Whole-study context: Patient blood, roughly 32 ml in EDTA, was obtained immediately after diagnosis and prior to the start of any treatment. Sorting by flow gave nearly 100% purity for some V beta antibody-stained T-cell populations, including V beta1+ cells sequenced for TCRB.

Repertoires were generated with immunoSEQ multiplex PCR, while TCRdb's copy carries only in-frame clones and drops some. The sample includes about 11,000 clones, almost 85% of them seen just once. This sequence was found in a woman aged 55-70 years with rheumatoid arthritis. The source material was CD8+ T cells sorted from blood.

CDR3 residues: CASSSPFLQQETQYF. The DNA of the CDR3 is TGTGCCAGCAGCTCCCCCTTCCTACAGCAAGAGACCCAGTACTTC. The rearrangement uses TRBV7-9 and TRBJ2-5, with unresolved D. Germline assignment: CDR1 SEHNR and CDR2 FQNEAQ (reference sequence). Trimming pared 4 bases from V and 2 bases from J, leaving 14 bases between. The CDR3 is 15 residues long.